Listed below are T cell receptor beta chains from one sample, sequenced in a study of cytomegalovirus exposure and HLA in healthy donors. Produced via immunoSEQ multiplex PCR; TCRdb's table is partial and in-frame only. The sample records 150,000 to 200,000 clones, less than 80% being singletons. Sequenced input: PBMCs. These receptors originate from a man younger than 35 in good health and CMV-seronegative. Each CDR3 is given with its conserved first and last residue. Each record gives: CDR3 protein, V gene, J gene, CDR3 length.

CASSASGGARNEQFF	TRBV9	TRBJ2-1	15
CASSLGTGPPPEYNYGYTF	TRBV9	TRBJ1-2	19
CAWTTAYEQYF	TRBV30	TRBJ2-7	11
CASTRATTQLDEQFF	TRBV2	TRBJ2-1	15
CAAANQGQLYEQYF	TRBV27	TRBJ2-7	14
CASSPYSDSYIQYF	TRBV28	TRBJ2-4	14
CASSLSFGPAFF	TRBV7-9	TRBJ1-1	12
CASSLTGGGAEQYF	TRBV7-3	TRBJ2-7	14
CASRLVSEQFF	TRBV6-6	TRBJ2-1	11
CASSQDNRPTDTQYF	TRBV4-1	TRBJ2-3	15
CAISGDRAQNSPLHF	TRBV10-3	TRBJ1-6	15
CATSREGTWGNTIYF	TRBV15	TRBJ1-3	15
CASSLAGFTGYNYGYTF	TRBV7-8	TRBJ1-2	17
CAIGGDRGNEKLFF	TRBV19	TRBJ1-4	14
CASSPQGTGELFF	TRBV27	TRBJ2-2	13
CASRDRGFTYNEQFF	TRBV2	TRBJ2-1	15
CAGGQGLPSSYNEQFF	TRBV10-3	TRBJ2-1	16
CASSPHGGGGWYEQYF	TRBV28	TRBJ2-7	16
CASTPGSAPNYGYTF	TRBV19	TRBJ1-2	15
CASSVGREGIGELFF	TRBV9	TRBJ2-2	15
CASSRDSSGNTIYF	TRBV6-5	TRBJ1-3	14
CASSPQRSYNEQFF	TRBV19	TRBJ2-1	14
CASSVGPLRGEQYF	TRBV9	TRBJ2-7	14
CASSATGGREWETQYF	TRBV6-1	TRBJ2-5	16
CAWSPGTGLYVEQYF	TRBV30	TRBJ2-7	15
CASSLLGQGPYGYTF	TRBV28	TRBJ1-2	15
CASSVTSGAQETQYF	TRBV9	TRBJ2-5	15
CATSNRGSHEKLFF	TRBV15	TRBJ1-4	14
CAWSAHPDRNYGYTF	TRBV30	TRBJ1-2	15
CASSYRVWEQFF	TRBV2	TRBJ2-1	12
CASGREVGSPYEQYF	TRBV4-2	TRBJ2-7	15
CASSTTGVRETQYF	TRBV7-6	TRBJ2-5	14
CAWSGTGNYGYTF	TRBV30	TRBJ1-2	13
CASSLGVGSGSPLHF	TRBV5-1	TRBJ1-6	15
CASSMEGPYNSPLHF	TRBV27	TRBJ1-6	15
CASSLAAGAREQYF	TRBV5-1	TRBJ2-7	14
CASHPGTGGAFF	TRBV28	TRBJ1-1	12
CASRPGQGREKLFF	TRBV7-9	TRBJ1-4	14
CASRPTSGGHNEQFF	TRBV12-2	TRBJ2-1	15
CASSDRQGIHEKLFF	TRBV5-6	TRBJ1-4	15
CAWSPPGLAGVTDTQYF	TRBV30	TRBJ2-3	17
CASSDPSGGTDTQYF	TRBV10-2	TRBJ2-3	15
CASSVDGTWAYEQYF	TRBV9	TRBJ2-7	15
CASSLTGGWTGELFF	TRBV6-6	TRBJ2-2	15
CSALSSYEQYF	TRBV20-1	TRBJ2-7	11
CASSFDSYGNTIYF	TRBV5-4	TRBJ1-3	14
CASSRTSNTEAFF	TRBV5-4	TRBJ1-1	13
CASSGDRVYYGYTF	TRBV10-2	TRBJ1-2	14
CASSPSGQSNQPQHF	TRBV18	TRBJ1-5	15
CASSFTSALAGGPDNEQFF	TRBV13	TRBJ2-1	19
CASSVGLRPTSGGEETQYF	TRBV9	TRBJ2-5	19
CASSMYRTGNTIYF	TRBV19	TRBJ1-3	14